Listed here are 12 T cell receptor beta chains from one sample, sequenced in a study of response to subunit inactivated influenza vaccine. TCRdb re-derived calls from the RT-PCR reads in MiXCR, one entry per CDR3 protein. The data hold approximately 500,000 distinct CDR3 sequences, with 20% to 25% observed a single time. This same sample was also taken into another study, of T cells expressing NK-cell markers. That study reports: TCR beta libraries carry UMIs added by 5'RACE template switching.

The sequenced sample was CD4+ T cells sorted from PBMCs, obtained about 11 days after vaccination. The receptors were gathered from a man in his forties or fifties who received an inactivated influenza vaccine.

This clonotype was counted only a few times. The chain carries TRBV4-3 and TRBJ1-2; D call uncertain. V lost 5 bases, J lost 4 bases, and 14 bases lay in between. CDR3 length: 14 amino acids. Germline V gene lookup returns CDR1 LGHNA and CDR2 YSLEER. CDR3 in amino acids: CASSTYTEGYGYTF. DNA of the CDR3: TGCGCCAGCAGCACGTACACCGAGGGCTATGGCTACACCTTC.

This clonotype has only a few counts. The CDR3 region has the DNA TGTGCCACCAGAGGTCTCTCAGGCGATGAGCAGTTCTTC. This gives the protein CATRGLSGDEQFF. The rearrangement links TRBV24-1 to TRBJ2-1; no definite D call. The CDR3 totals 13 residues. The V gene lost 7 bases and the J gene lost 8 bases, with 14 bases spanning the gap. Germline assignment: CDR1 KGHDR and CDR2 SFDVKD.

J is TRBJ2-4 and V is TRBV20-1, with D possibly TRBD2 on 6 matching bases. This CDR3 contains 14 residues. In germline, CDR1 is DFQATT, CDR2 SNEGSKA (reference sequence). The V gene lost 1 base and the J gene lost 9 bases, with 16 bases spanning the gap. The CDR3, as DNA: TGCAGTGCTAGAGCGGGGGAGTCACGTCCCATTCAGTACTTC. Translating gives CSARAGESRPIQYF.

The rearrangement joins TRBV2 to TRBJ1-2; D perhaps matches TRBD1 (5 bases). Deletions cut 1 base from V and 2 bases from J, with 5 bases between. Per germline, CDR1 SNHLY and CDR2 FYNNEI. This CDR3 comprises 13 residues. CDR3: CASSEEGNYGYTF. CDR3 nucleotide sequence: TGTGCCAGCAGTGAAGAGGGGAACTATGGCTACACCTTC.

The chain carries TRBV3-1 and TRBJ2-1, with D tentatively TRBD2 (6 bases). The CDR3 is 17 residues long. Trimming shortened V by 0 bases and J by 4 bases, and 16 bases separated the two germline ends. CDR1 is LGHDT, CDR2 YNNKEL, per germline (reference sequence). In nucleotides, the CDR3 is TGTGCCAGCAGCCAAGACCTCCCGGGGGACCTATACAATGAGCAGTTCTTC. Protein product: CASSQDLPGDLYNEQFF.

The J gene is TRBJ2-1, the V gene TRBV3-1; 8 bases agree with TRBD2. Germline values: CDR1 LGHDT, CDR2 YNNKEL (reference sequence). J gave up 0 bases and V 6 bases, and 4 bases lay outside the gene matches. The CDR3 sequence is 15 residues long. CDR3 sequence: CASRQSGSSYNEQFF. CDR3 coding DNA: TGTGCCAGCAGACAGAGCGGGAGCTCCTACAATGAGCAGTTCTTC.

This chain joins TRBV2 and TRBJ2-2; the D is unclear. The V gene's germline CDR1 is SNHLY and CDR2 FYNNEI. CDR3 length: 14 residues. V was cut by 8 bases and J by 2 bases, with 12 bases left in between. The CDR3 here is CASGTAGNTGELFF. DNA of the CDR3: TGTGCCAGCGGAACCGCCGGAAACACCGGGGAGCTGTTTTTT.

This clonotype was detected a few times. This chain connects TRBV14 to TRBJ2-7; TRBD1 might be the D (5 bases). The CDR3 has 13 residues. V shed 0 bases and J shed 2 bases, with 5 bases lying between them. From germline, CDR1 is SGHDN and CDR2 FVKESK. DNA of the CDR3: TGTGCCAGCAGCCAAGAGACAGCCTACGAGCAGTACTTC. It translates to CASSQETAYEQYF.

Ten or more counts support this clonotype. The V and J genes are TRBV4-1 and TRBJ2-3, with TRBD2 matching over 13 bases. CDR3 length: 17 amino acids. From germline, CDR1 is MGHRA and CDR2 YSYEKL. With 3 bases clipped from V and 3 bases from J, the junction kept 6 bases outside the gene matches. CDR3 residues: CASSHRLAGGRTDTQYF. The CDR3 DNA follows: TGCGCCAGCAGCCACCGACTAGCGGGGGGTAGAACAGATACGCAGTATTTT.

The rearrangement joins TRBV5-1 to TRBJ2-7; maybe TRBD1 (6 bases). Trimming shortened V by 3 bases and J by 2 bases, and 12 bases separated the two germline ends. This CDR3 is built from 14 residues. Per germline, CDR1 SGHRS and CDR2 YFSETQ. The CDR3 sequence is CASSSSQGPYEQYF. The CDR3, as DNA: TGCGCCAGCAGCTCTTCACAGGGTCCCTACGAGCAGTACTTC.

The J gene is TRBJ2-2, the V gene TRBV5-1, with no clear D. The CDR3 is made up of 14 amino acids. Trimming stripped 5 bases from V and 0 bases from J, with 8 bases between. Germline V gene sequence: CDR1 SGHRS, CDR2 YFSETQ. The CDR3 loop is CASRGGANTGELFF. As DNA, the CDR3 is TGCGCCAGCAGGGGTGGAGCGAACACCGGGGAGCTGTTTTTT. Variable domain in full (rest from reference TRBV5-1 and TRBJ2-2): KAGVTQTPRYLIKTRGQQVTLSCSPISGHRSVSWYQQTPGQGLQFLFEYFSETQRNKGNFPGRFSGRQFSNSRSEMNVSTLELGDSALYLCASRGGANTGELFFGEGSRLTVL.

This clonotype has just a few counts. The chain carries TRBV6-1 and TRBJ2-1; the match to TRBD2 covers 13 bases. This CDR3 has 14 residues. CDR1 is MNHNS and CDR2 is SASEGT in the germline V gene. The junction had 3 bases not matched to a gene; V was cut back by 4 bases and J by 9 bases. The CDR3 is CASSGTSGSREQFF. CDR3 sequence (DNA): TGTGCCAGCAGTGGGACTAGCGGGAGCCGTGAGCAGTTCTTC.